The TCR beta chain under discussion was sequenced for a study of CD8 T cells in ankylosing spondylitis. Study-wide points: A TCR beta motif made of eight highly homologous variants seemed typical of ankylosing spondylitis blood. Disease-linked clones reportedly concentrated significantly in matched ankylosing spondylitis synovial fluid. In synovial fluid and blood from reactive arthritis, some motif variants were previously reported.

This clonotype was counted only a few times. Its antigen is not known. A single record per CDR3 protein comes from TCRdb applying MiXCR to the 5' RACE reads. The data show about 250,000 distinct CDR3 sequences, about 11% seen once. The sample consisted of blood, either unsorted or a sorted T cell fraction (not recorded which). This TCR was sampled from a male donor with ankylosing spondylitis or in good health (not recorded which).

This CDR3 reads CASSDRGNSGNTIYF. The DNA of the CDR3 is TGCGCCAGCAGTGACCGGGGTAACTCTGGAAACACCATATATTTT. V is TRBV10-2 and J is TRBJ1-3; no firm D call. Germline V gene sequence: CDR1 WSHSY, CDR2 SAAADI. V shed 3 bases and J shed 0 bases, with 9 bases lying between them. The length of the CDR3 is 15 residues.